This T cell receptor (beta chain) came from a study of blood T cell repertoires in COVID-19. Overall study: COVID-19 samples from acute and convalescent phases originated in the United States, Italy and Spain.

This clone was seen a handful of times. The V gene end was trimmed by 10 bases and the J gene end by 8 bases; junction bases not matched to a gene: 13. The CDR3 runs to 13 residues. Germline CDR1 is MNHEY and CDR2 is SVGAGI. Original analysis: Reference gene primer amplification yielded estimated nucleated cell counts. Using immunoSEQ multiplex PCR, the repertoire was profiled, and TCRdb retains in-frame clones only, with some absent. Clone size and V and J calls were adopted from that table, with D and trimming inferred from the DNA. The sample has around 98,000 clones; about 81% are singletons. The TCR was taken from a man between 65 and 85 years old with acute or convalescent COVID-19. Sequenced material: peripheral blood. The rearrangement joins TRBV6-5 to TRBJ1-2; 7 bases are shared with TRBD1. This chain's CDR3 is CATRLDRAGGYTF. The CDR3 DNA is TGTGCCACCAGATTAGACAGGGCAGGCGGCTACACCTTC.